One and the same sample provided the 8 T cell receptor beta chains below, sequenced in a study of CD8+ T cells in alopecia areata. Reverse transcribed after extraction, RNA yielded cDNA as the sequencing template. TCRdb's table, derived via immunoSEQ multiplex PCR, lists solely in-frame clones and lacks some. This table holds hundreds of thousands of clones, under 80% found once. Source: CD4+ T cells sorted from blood, taken at week 0. The receptors were sampled from a human donor with alopecia areata.

The rearrangement joins TRBV29-1 to TRBJ2-7; TRBD2 matches at 10 bases. V was clipped by 6 bases and J by 1 base; unmatched bases: 12. The germline CDR1 and CDR2 sequences are SQVTM and ANQGSEA. The CDR3 loop spans 16 amino acids. The CDR3 sequence: CSVKGVLAGGSYEQYF. The CDR3 nucleotides are TGCAGCGTGAAAGGAGTGTTAGCGGGGGGTTCCTACGAGCAGTACTTC.

This clone appeared a few times. The chain carries TRBV29-1 and TRBJ2-5; TRBD2 matches at 9 bases. The CDR3 runs 14 residues. Germline V gives CDR1 SQVTM, CDR2 ANQGSEA. With V trimmed by 7 bases and J by 2 bases, 8 bases remained unmatched. The CDR3: CSGGRLAVQETQYF. The CDR3 nucleotides read TGCAGCGGGGGACGACTAGCGGTACAAGAGACCCAGTACTTC.

The CDR3 DNA follows: TGTGCCAGTAGGACAACCAGCAATCAGCCCCAGCATTTT. This translates into CASRTTSNQPQHF. The chain is built from TRBV19 and TRBJ1-5; no clear D. This CDR3 has 13 amino acids. Trimming took 6 bases from V and 1 from J, leaving 7 bases between them. The germline gives CDR1 LNHDA, CDR2 SQIVND (reference sequence).

The chain employs TRBV7-2 and TRBJ2-7; the D is unclear. The CDR3 has 13 residues. Germline V gives CDR1 SGHTA, CDR2 FQGNSA. Trimming cost V 8 bases and J 3 bases, with 14 bases left between them. CDR3 amino acids: CASSGQDRYEQYF. The CDR3 nucleotides read TGTGCCAGCTCGGGCCAGGACCGCTACGAGCAGTACTTC.

This clone has a single count. The gene calls are TRBV25-1 and TRBJ2-5, with D tentatively TRBD1 (5 bases). Trimming left V 0 bases short and J 2 bases short, with 13 bases between. Germline V gene lookup returns CDR1 MGHDK and CDR2 SYGVNS. This CDR3 spans 16 amino acids. Written as DNA, the CDR3 is TGTGCCAGCAGTGAATATGGGGCAGCCACTCAAGAGACCCAGTACTTC. Amino acid sequence: CASSEYGAATQETQYF.

This sequence joins TRBV2 and TRBJ2-5; weak D call: TRBD1 (6 bases). The V end lost 3 bases, the J end lost 4 bases, and 21 bases lay between the germline ends. Germline V gene data show CDR1 as SNHLY and CDR2 as FYNNEI. The CDR3 sequence is 17 residues long. CDR3 amino acids: CASSDHSPWTEGETQYF. DNA of the CDR3: TGTGCCAGCAGTGACCATTCACCCTGGACAGAGGGAGAGACCCAGTACTTC. Full variable domain (rest looked up from reference TRBV2 and TRBJ2-5): EPEVTQTPSHQVTQMGQEVILRCVPISNHLYFYWYRQILGQKVEFLVSFYNNEISEKSEIFDDQFSVERPDGSNFTLKIRSTKLEDSAMYFCASSDHSPWTEGETQYFGPGTRLLVL.

The chain is built from TRBV23-1 and TRBJ2-7; D is unresolved. TRBV23-1 qualifies as an ORF whose function is uncertain. This CDR3 has 9 amino acids. Trimming pared 4 bases from V and 6 bases from J, leaving 1 base between. CDR3 in amino acids: CASSREQYF. The CDR3 DNA sequence: TGCGCCAGCAGTCGCGAGCAGTACTTC.

This clone was detected a few times. The J gene is TRBJ2-7, the V gene TRBV5-6; unclear D gene. Trimming removed 5 bases at V and 0 bases at J, with 6 bases between. Germline V gives CDR1 SGHDT, CDR2 YYEEEE. The CDR3 runs to 12 residues. The CDR3 DNA follows: TGTGCCAGCAGAGGGCCCTCCTACGAGCAGTACTTC. This codes for CASRGPSYEQYF.